These 18 T cell receptor beta chains were sequenced from one sample in a study of CD8 T cells in Susac syndrome. Random-hexamer reverse transcription was applied to roughly 0.5 to 1 ug RNA. Each CDR3 protein is one row after TCRdb ran MiXCR on the immunoSEQ multiplex PCR reads. The sample lists 90,000 to 150,000 distinct CDR3 sequences, about 92% seen once, with under 0.095% in the top ten. The sample comprised CD4+ T cells from PBMCs. The receptor set was obtained from a human donor with multiple sclerosis.

The chain recombines TRBV18 with TRBJ2-4; 12 bases are shared with TRBD2. V trimming: 3 bases; J trimming: 1 base; junction bases outside the gene matches: 1. The CDR3 totals 16 residues. Looked up from germline, CDR1 is KGHSH and CDR2 is LQKENI. CDR3 in DNA: TGTGCCAGCTCACCTGGACTAGCGGGGGCCAAAAACATTCAGTACTTC. Residues: CASSPGLAGAKNIQYF.

The table lists this clonotype with a count of one. The V call is TRBV7-9, the J call TRBJ1-2, with a tentative D call TRBD1 (5 bases). The ends were cut back, 5 bases at V and 0 bases at J, with 19 bases in the middle. This CDR3 contains 17 residues. Germline assignment: CDR1 SEHNR and CDR2 FQNEAQ (reference sequence). This CDR3 reads CASSPSRDRGPNYGYTF. The CDR3 bases are TGTGCCAGCAGCCCATCACGTGATCGGGGACCTAACTATGGCTACACCTTC.

The CDR3 protein is CASSVPGGAQGYTF. In nucleotides, the CDR3 is TGTGCCAGCAGCGTGCCTGGAGGGGCGCAGGGCTACACCTTC. The gene calls are TRBV9 and TRBJ1-2; the D gene is possibly TRBD1 (5 bases). Germline CDR1 reads SGDLS; CDR2 reads YYNGEE. The CDR3 has 14 residues. Trimming cost V 2 bases and J 8 bases, with 16 bases left between them. Full variable domain (rest looked up from reference TRBV9 and TRBJ1-2): DSGVTQTPKHLITATGQRVTLRCSPRSGDLSVYWYQQSLDQGLQFLIQYYNGEERAKGNILERFSAQQFPDLHSELNLSSLELGDSALYFCASSVPGGAQGYTFGSGTRLTVV.

This clonotype was counted once. The V call is TRBV20-1, the J call TRBJ2-3; no clear D. The CDR3 sequence is 14 residues long. Deletions cut 2 bases from V and 4 bases from J, with 13 bases between. Germline lookup yields CDR1 DFQATT and CDR2 SNEGSKA (reference sequence). As DNA, the CDR3 is TGCAGTGCTAGAACTATGCTAGAGGCAGATACGCAGTATTTT. It encodes CSARTMLEADTQYF.

The rearrangement links TRBV6-2 or TRBV6-3 to TRBJ1-5; no firm D call. V was trimmed by 5 bases and J by 6 bases, leaving 14 bases between them. Germline V gives CDR1 MNHEY, CDR2 SVGEGT. The CDR3 extends over 14 amino acids. CDR3 bases: TGTGCCAGCAGTCAGACATTTGGCAGTCAGCCCCAGCATTTT. It yields the protein CASSQTFGSQPQHF.

The chain has TRBV29-1 and TRBJ2-1; unclear D gene. Germline CDR1 reads SQVTM; CDR2 reads ANQGSEA. The CDR3 covers 15 residues. V was pared by 0 bases and J by 4 bases, with 13 bases between. The CDR3 sequence: CSVEDARSPYNEQFF. The CDR3 DNA follows: TGCAGCGTTGAAGACGCTAGGAGCCCTTACAATGAGCAGTTCTTC.

This chain joins TRBV19 and TRBJ2-3, with 8 bases that match TRBD1. This CDR3 has 14 amino acids. Germline V gene sequence: CDR1 LNHDA, CDR2 SQIVND (reference sequence). The V gene end was trimmed by 5 bases and the J gene end by 5 bases; junction bases not matched to a gene: 6. The CDR3 sequence is CASSLGQGRDTQYF. The DNA for the CDR3 is TGTGCCAGTAGTCTTGGACAGGGCAGAGATACGCAGTATTTT.

V gene TRBV20-1 combines with J gene TRBJ1-6, with no clear D. The germline V gene encodes CDR1 DFQATT and CDR2 SNEGSKA (reference sequence). The CDR3 spans 12 residues. V dropped 0 bases and J dropped 8 bases, with 5 bases sitting between them. In nucleotides, the CDR3 is TGCAGTGCTAGAGAGACTGATTCACCCCTCCACTTT. Its protein is CSARETDSPLHF.

This chain uses TRBV19 with TRBJ1-2; D gene ambiguous. The germline CDR1 and CDR2 sequences are LNHDA and SQIVND (reference sequence). V was shortened by 4 bases and J by 5 bases, with 8 bases between the two germline ends. This CDR3 has 12 amino acids. The CDR3 nucleotides read TGTGCCAGTAGTAAGCGAGAATATGGCTACACCTTC. Translated, it gives CASSKREYGYTF.

The CDR3 spells CASAHAPYEQYF. The CDR3, as DNA: TGTGCCAGTGCGCACGCACCCTACGAGCAGTACTTC. The J gene is TRBJ2-7, the V gene TRBV19; no reliable D call. Germline lookup yields CDR1 LNHDA and CDR2 SQIVND (reference sequence). CDR3 length equals 12 residues. Trimming shortened V by 8 bases and J by 2 bases, and 10 bases separated the two germline ends.

The chain couples TRBV4-2 to TRBJ1-4; 9 bases match TRBD1. The V gene's germline CDR1 is LGHNA and CDR2 YNFKEQ. Trimming cost V 0 bases and J 7 bases; bases outside gene matches: 6. This CDR3 region has 16 residues. The CDR3 coding sequence is TGTGCCAGCAGCCAAGATCAGGGACAGGGAGGTGAAAAACTGTTTTTT. It translates to CASSQDQGQGGEKLFF.

The rearrangement links TRBV12-5 to TRBJ2-7, with 10 nucleotides matching TRBD1. Germline V gene lookup returns CDR1 LGHNT and CDR2 FRNRAP. With 5 bases clipped from V and 2 bases from J, the junction kept 3 bases outside the gene matches. CDR3 length: 14 residues. CDR3 sequence: CASGGTGDAYEQYF. The CDR3 region has the DNA TGTGCTAGTGGTGGGACAGGGGATGCCTACGAGCAGTACTTC.

The chain employs TRBV19 and TRBJ1-5, with D possibly being TRBD1 (5 bases). The germline V gene has CDR1 LNHDA and CDR2 SQIVND (reference sequence). The CDR3 is 13 amino acids. The V end was cut by 7 bases, the J end by 4 bases, with 11 bases between. In nucleotides, the CDR3 is TGTGCCAGTATAGGGACGCCTAATCAGCCCCAGCATTTT. Translation: CASIGTPNQPQHF. The full variable domain, completed using reference TRBV19 and TRBJ1-5, is DGGITQSPKYLFRKEGQNVTLSCEQNLNHDAMYWYRQDPGQGLRLIYYSQIVNDFQKGDIAEGYSVSREKKESFPLTVTSAQKNPTAFYLCASIGTPNQPQHFGDGTRLSIL.

In this sample, this clonotype turned up once. The V gene is TRBV5-4, the J gene TRBJ2-3, with D possibly being TRBD2 (5 bases). The CDR3 loop spans 14 amino acids. Trimming cost V 0 bases and J 1 base, with 6 bases left between them. The V gene's germline CDR1 is SGHNT and CDR2 YYREEE (reference sequence). CDR3 DNA sequence: TGTGCCAGCAGCTTGGAGGGAGGCACAGATACGCAGTATTTT. It is translated as CASSLEGGTDTQYF.

The chain carries TRBV24-1 and TRBJ2-6; D call uncertain. This CDR3 comprises 17 residues. The V end lost 1 base, the J end lost 0 bases, and 9 bases lay between the germline ends. Germline CDR1 is KGHDR and CDR2 is SFDVKD. DNA of the CDR3: TGTGCCACCAGTGATTTTGTCCTGGGCTCTGGGGCCAACGTCCTGACTTTC. This gives the protein CATSDFVLGSGANVLTF.

This clonotype has just a few counts. This rearrangement joins TRBV5-1 to TRBJ2-7; D is perhaps TRBD1 (6 bases). This CDR3 has 12 residues. Germline V CDR1 and CDR2: SGHRS, YFSETQ. V gave up 7 bases and J gave up 3 bases, with 11 bases separating them. The CDR3 DNA is TGCGCCAGCTCCACAGGGAGCTACGAGCAGTACTTC. Translation gives CASSTGSYEQYF.

The chain joins TRBV5-1 to TRBJ2-3; 7 bases line up with TRBD1. This CDR3 contains 14 residues. Germline loops: CDR1 SGHRS, CDR2 YFSETQ. The junction had 2 bases not matched to a gene; V was cut back by 3 bases and J by 1 base. CDR3 nucleotide sequence: TGCGCCAGCAGCTCAACAGGGGGCACAGATACGCAGTATTTT. Protein sequence: CASSSTGGTDTQYF.

This clonotype was counted once. The chain recombines TRBV4-3 with TRBJ1-4; D possibly corresponds to TRBD1 (5 bases). The CDR3 totals 18 residues. Germline-derived CDR1 and CDR2 are LGHNA and YSLEER. V shed 0 bases and J shed 8 bases, with 22 bases lying between them. This chain's CDR3 is CASSQEEGVWGFEEKLFF. The CDR3, as DNA: TGCGCCAGCAGCCAAGAAGAGGGAGTTTGGGGGTTTGAGGAAAAACTGTTTTTT.